A selection of T cell receptor beta chains follows, all from one sample in a study of Ad26.COV2.S vaccination and SARS-CoV-2 variants. Sequenced by immunoSEQ multiplex PCR; TCRdb stores in-frame clones only, minus some. The data contain some 480,000 clones, around nine tenths of them seen just once; the ten biggest clones take up roughly 12%. Sequencing used peripheral blood, obtained in a trial of Ad26.COV2.S vaccine versus placebo. These receptors were obtained from a person between 18 and 60 years old who received the Ad26.COV2.S COVID-19 vaccine or a placebo. The CDR3 runs from the conserved cysteine through the conserved F or W. D genes are given only for firm matches. Clone size is stated in some rows and not others, as once, few, many or a class when expanded.

v_call,d_call,clone_size,j_call,cdr3_nt,cdr3_aa
TRBV5-1,NA,NA,TRBJ2-7,TGCGCCAGCAGCTTGAGTATAGGACTGTACGAGCAGTACTTC,CASSLSIGLYEQYF
TRBV4-3,NA,NA,TRBJ2-7,TGCGCCAGCAGCCAAGCCGCAGGGACCTACGAGCAGTACTTC,CASSQAAGTYEQYF
TRBV7-2,TRBD1,NA,TRBJ1-2,TGTGCCAGCAGCAAGGACAGGGCCTATGGCTACACCTTC,CASSKDRAYGYTF
TRBV5-4,NA,NA,TRBJ2-7,TGTGCCAGCAGGGCATACGGGGGAAGTTCTCACGAGCAGTACTTC,CASRAYGGSSHEQYF
TRBV7-3,NA,NA,TRBJ2-5,TGTGCCAGCAGCCCAACGGGAACACAAGAGACCCAGTACTTC,CASSPTGTQETQYF
TRBV5-4,NA,NA,TRBJ2-1,TGTGCCAGCAGCGGGGAAGCAAGCTCCTACAATGAGCAGTTCTTC,CASSGEASSYNEQFF
TRBV6-4,TRBD1,NA,TRBJ2-7,TGTGCCAGCAGTAAGGACAGGGGCTCCTACGAGCAGTACTTC,CASSKDRGSYEQYF
TRBV28,NA,NA,TRBJ1-1,TGTGCCAGCAGTTTGCCTTCCTTCCCTGAAGCTTTCTTT,CASSLPSFPEAFF
TRBV7-3,TRBD1,NA,TRBJ1-2,TGTGCCAGCAGCGCGTCACAGGGGGGTGGCTACACCTTC,CASSASQGGGYTF
TRBV29-1,NA,NA,TRBJ2-2,TGCAGCGCCTCCCTGACACCTTCGACCGGGGAGCTGTTTTTT,CSASLTPSTGELFF
TRBV21-1,NA,NA,TRBJ2-6,TGTGCCAGCAGCAACCCCAAGAGCTCTGGGGCCAACGTCCTGACTTTC,CASSNPKSSGANVLTF
TRBV5-4,TRBD2,NA,TRBJ2-2,TGTGCCAGCAGCCTCGGGTTAGCGGGATCGAACACCGGGGAGCTGTTTTTT,CASSLGLAGSNTGELFF
TRBV19,NA,NA,TRBJ2-1,TGTGCCAGTAGTTCGACTTTCCAAGGCTCCTACAATGAGCAGTTCTTC,CASSSTFQGSYNEQFF
TRBV28,NA,few,TRBJ1-5,TGTGCCAGCAGTACCCAAGGGCGCGGTCAGCCCCAGCATTTT,CASSTQGRGQPQHF
TRBV14,NA,NA,TRBJ2-3,TGTGCCAGCAGCCAAATGGGAGTGGCTACCACAGATACGCAGTATTTT,CASSQMGVATTDTQYF
TRBV28,NA,NA,TRBJ2-3,TGTGCCAGCACGGGATCGACCACAGATACGCAGTATTTT,CASTGSTTDTQYF
TRBV28,NA,NA,TRBJ1-2,TGTGCCAGCAGTTCGCAGTCGAGGGCTAACTATGGCTACACCTTC,CASSSQSRANYGYTF
TRBV29-1,NA,NA,TRBJ2-7,TGCAGCGCTACGTGGTCCTACGAGCAGTACTTC,CSATWSYEQYF
TRBV5-1,NA,NA,TRBJ2-3,TGCGCCAGCAGGAGTGAGCTTGCAGATACGCAGTATTTT,CASRSELADTQYF
TRBV18,NA,once,TRBJ1-1,TGTGCCAGCTCAGTCCGGGACGACCTTGAAGCTTTCTTT,CASSVRDDLEAFF
TRBV15,TRBD1,NA,TRBJ1-3,TGTGCCACCAGCAGAGATTTGAGACAGGGGGCTGGAAACACCATATATTTT,CATSRDLRQGAGNTIYF
TRBV6-5,TRBD1,NA,TRBJ1-6,TGTGCCAGCAGTTTAGACAGGGGTAATTCACCCCTCCACTTT,CASSLDRGNSPLHF
TRBV7-2,NA,NA,TRBJ1-2,TGTGCCAGCAGCTTAGATAACAGCATCTATGGCTACACCTTC,CASSLDNSIYGYTF
TRBV9,NA,NA,TRBJ1-2,TGTGCCAGCAGTATGGAATCCCTCTATGGCTACACCTTC,CASSMESLYGYTF
TRBV3-1/TRBV3-2,NA,NA,TRBJ2-3,TGTGCCAGCAGCCAAGATATAAGCGACACAGATACGCAGTATTTT,CASSQDISDTDTQYF
TRBV11-2,NA,few,TRBJ2-7,TGTGCCAGCAGCTTAGGACCCCTCTACGAGCAGTACTTC,CASSLGPLYEQYF
TRBV25-1,NA,once,TRBJ2-2,TGTGCCAGCAGTGTCCATTCGTTGCGGGAGCTGTTTTTT,CASSVHSLRELFF
TRBV24-1,NA,NA,TRBJ1-5,TGTGCCACCAGTGATTTGTCGGGACCGGCGGACCAGCCCCAGCATTTT,CATSDLSGPADQPQHF
TRBV6-2/TRBV6-3,TRBD1,NA,TRBJ1-2,TGTGCCAGCAGTTACCCCAGGGGGATTGGCTACACCTTC,CASSYPRGIGYTF
TRBV30,NA,few,TRBJ2-3,TGTGCCTGGAGTGTTTCGGGTACGCAGTATTTT,CAWSVSGTQYF
TRBV5-1,TRBD1,NA,TRBJ2-6,TGCGCCAGCAGCCAAGACAGGGCTGGGGCCAACGTCCTGACTTTC,CASSQDRAGANVLTF
TRBV9,NA,NA,TRBJ1-3,TGTGCCAGCAGCTCCCACGGGCAGGCCGGGCTAGGAAACACCATATATTTT,CASSSHGQAGLGNTIYF
TRBV19,NA,once,TRBJ1-1,TGTGCCAGTAGAATAGTTGGGGTGACAGGGAACACTGAAGCTTTCTTT,CASRIVGVTGNTEAFF
TRBV7-9,NA,NA,TRBJ2-1,TGTGCCAGCAGCTCATCAGGCGGGGCCCGAGAGTTCTTC,CASSSSGGAREFF
TRBV7-9,NA,NA,TRBJ2-4,TGTGCCAGCAGCTTAGCAGAGGGGGCCAAAAACATTCAGTACTTC,CASSLAEGAKNIQYF
TRBV9,TRBD2,NA,TRBJ2-7,TGTGCCAGCAGCGTCGGGGTAGCGGGGACCTACGAGCAGTACTTC,CASSVGVAGTYEQYF
TRBV9,NA,NA,TRBJ2-7,TGTGCCAGCAGCCGCACCATAAGAGGGGCGGCCTACGAGCAGTACTTC,CASSRTIRGAAYEQYF
TRBV28,NA,NA,TRBJ2-1,TGTGCCAGCAGTAATAAACTAGCCGCGAAGCAGTTCTTC,CASSNKLAAKQFF
TRBV11-3,NA,NA,TRBJ2-2,TGTGCCAGCAGCTTAGATTCGCTAGCTGGCGGGGAGCTGTTTTTT,CASSLDSLAGGELFF
TRBV28,NA,NA,TRBJ2-5,TGTGCCAGCAGACCTAAGGACTCTTTCCAAGAGACCCAGTACTTC,CASRPKDSFQETQYF
TRBV7-2,TRBD2,NA,TRBJ2-5,TGTGCCAGCAGCTCCTATGGACTAGGTATAGAGACCCAGTACTTC,CASSSYGLGIETQYF
TRBV7-8,NA,NA,TRBJ1-1,TGTGCCAGCAGCTTAGTCGTGTTCGGTACAACCAACACTGAAGCTTTCTTT,CASSLVVFGTTNTEAFF
TRBV9,TRBD1,NA,TRBJ2-7,TGTGCCAGCAGCGAAGGAATCGGGGGACAGGGGGCGATTCGCTACGAGCAGTACTTC,CASSEGIGGQGAIRYEQYF
TRBV28,NA,NA,TRBJ2-7,TGTGCCAGCAGTTTATTATCCTTGGGGGAGCAGTACTTC,CASSLLSLGEQYF
TRBV7-9,TRBD1,NA,TRBJ2-1,TGTGCCAGCAGTTTAGGACAGGGGGCACGGGATGAGCAGTTCTTC,CASSLGQGARDEQFF
TRBV28,TRBD1,NA,TRBJ1-5,TGTGCCAGCAGTGAACGACAGGGGGCTGGCAATCAGCCCCAGCATTTT,CASSERQGAGNQPQHF